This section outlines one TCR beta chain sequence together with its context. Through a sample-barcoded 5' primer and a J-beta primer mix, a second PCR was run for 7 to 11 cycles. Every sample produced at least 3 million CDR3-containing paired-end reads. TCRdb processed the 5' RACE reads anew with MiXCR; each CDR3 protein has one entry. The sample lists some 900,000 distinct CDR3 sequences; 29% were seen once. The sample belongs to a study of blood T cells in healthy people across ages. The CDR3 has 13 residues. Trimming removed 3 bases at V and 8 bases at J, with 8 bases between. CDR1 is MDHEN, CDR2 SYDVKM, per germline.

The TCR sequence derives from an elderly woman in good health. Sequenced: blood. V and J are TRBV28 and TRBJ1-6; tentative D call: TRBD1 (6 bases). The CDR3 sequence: CASSFYRDSPLHF. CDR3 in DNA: TGTGCCAGCAGTTTTTACAGGGATTCACCCCTCCACTTT.